The 18 T cell receptor beta chains below were found in one sample sequenced in a study of CD8 T cells in ankylosing spondylitis. General study results and limits: There was a TCR beta motif, made of fewer than 10 highly homologous variants, that appeared characteristic of ankylosing spondylitis blood.

Via MiXCR, TCRdb re-called the 5' RACE reads, giving one row per CDR3 protein. Of around 770,000 distinct CDR3 sequences in the sample, 10% to 15% were seen once. The antigens of these receptors remain unknown. Material for sequencing was blood, either unsorted or a sorted T cell fraction (not recorded which). Source of these receptors: a male donor with ankylosing spondylitis.

Concerning this clonotype itself: A read error may explain this, as a much larger clone is one base away. V and J are TRBV9 and TRBJ1-1; D remains ambiguous. CDR1 and CDR2 from the germline V gene are SGDLS and YYNGEE. The CDR3 consists of 13 residues. With 0 bases removed from V and 5 bases from J, the gap between germline ends came to 8 bases. CDR3 region: CASSVASGTEAFF. The CDR3 DNA follows: TGTGCCAGCAGCGTAGCTTCGGGGACTGAAGCTTTCTTT. The variable domain in full, with the rest retrieved from reference TRBV9 and TRBJ1-1, is DSGVTQTPKHLITATGQRVTLRCSPRSGDLSVYWYQQSLDQGLQFLIQYYNGEERAKGNILERFSAQQFPDLHSELNLSSLELGDSALYFCASSVASGTEAFFGQGTRLTVV.

V and J are TRBV4-2 and TRBJ2-7, with D perhaps matching TRBD1 or TRBD2 (6 bases each). Germline V gene lookup returns CDR1 LGHNA and CDR2 YNFKEQ. The V and J ends lost 7 bases and 2 bases respectively, with 21 bases between them. CDR3 length: 16 residues. The CDR3 is CASTPAGEGGTYEQYF. CDR3 bases: TGTGCCAGCACCCCGGCAGGGGAAGGGGGGACCTACGAGCAGTACTTC.

This clonotype turned up a few times. The chain links TRBV7-9 to TRBJ1-1; no reliable D call. The CDR3 loop spans 14 amino acids. Germline CDR1 is SEHNR and CDR2 is FQNEAQ (reference sequence). Trimming removed 5 bases at V and 7 bases at J, with 17 bases between. The CDR3 DNA reads as TGTGCCAGCAGCCCTATCTGGGGAAGGGATGAAGCTTTCTTT. Its translation is CASSPIWGRDEAFF.

This clonotype came up many times. CDR3 residues: CSARKQGVYGYTF. The DNA for the CDR3 is TGCAGTGCTAGAAAGCAGGGGGTCTATGGCTACACCTTC. This chain connects TRBV20-1 to TRBJ1-2; 7 bases are a match to TRBD1. CDR1 is DFQATT, CDR2 SNEGSKA, per germline (reference sequence). Losses at the gene ends were 2 bases for V and 4 bases for J; bases not matched to a gene: 4. The CDR3 spans 13 residues.

This chain uses TRBV18 with TRBJ1-5; a possible D gene is TRBD1 (6 bases). The CDR3 spans 15 residues. CDR1 KGHSH and CDR2 LQKENI come from the germline V gene. The V and J ends lost 3 bases and 7 bases respectively, with 16 bases between them. The CDR3 loop reads CASSPAQGGGQPQHF. CDR3 sequence (DNA): TGTGCCAGCTCACCGGCGCAGGGAGGGGGACAGCCCCAGCATTTT.

The chain has TRBV3-1 and TRBJ1-1; 7 nucleotides match TRBD1. Trimming took 2 bases from V and 2 from J; bases not matched to a gene: 5. Germline-derived CDR1 and CDR2 are LGHDT and YNNKEL (reference sequence). This CDR3 spans 15 amino acids. This CDR3 is CASSQPGTANTEAFF. The CDR3, as DNA: TGTGCCAGCAGCCAACCCGGGACAGCAAACACTGAAGCTTTCTTT.

This clonotype was counted at least ten times. This chain connects TRBV20-1 to TRBJ2-2; D perhaps matches TRBD2 (6 bases). V lost 6 bases, J lost 6 bases, and 14 bases lay in between. Germline CDR1 is DFQATT and CDR2 is SNEGSKA (reference sequence). The CDR3 is 13 amino acids. The CDR3 nucleotides are TGCAGTGCCCACGGTTGGGGGGCCGGGGAGCTGTTTTTT. It encodes CSAHGWGAGELFF.

The DNA of the CDR3 is TGTGCCAGCAGTTCAACCCCCACCATATATTTT. The encoded protein is CASSSTPTIYF. The J gene is TRBJ1-3, the V gene TRBV27, with no clear D. V was pared by 4 bases and J by 9 bases, with 7 bases between. CDR3 size: 11 residues. From germline, CDR1 is MNHEY and CDR2 SMNVEV (reference sequence).

The V call is TRBV2, the J call TRBJ2-6, with D perhaps matching TRBD1 or TRBD2 (5 bases each). Germline CDR1 SNHLY, CDR2 FYNNEI. Trimming left V 5 bases short and J 2 bases short, with 10 bases between. This CDR3 spans 15 amino acids. DNA of the CDR3: TGTGCCAGCAGTCTGGGGGACCCTGGGGCCAACGTCCTGACTTTC. Its protein is CASSLGDPGANVLTF.

This chain uses TRBV12-3 or TRBV12-4 with TRBJ2-3; D gene ambiguous. The CDR3 totals 13 residues. V lost 6 bases to trimming and J lost 2 bases, with 9 bases between them. The CDR3 DNA reads TGTGCCAGCAGCCCAGTGAACACAGATACGCAGTATTTT. The encoded protein is CASSPVNTDTQYF.

This clonotype was found a few times. The chain recombines TRBV20-1 with TRBJ1-2; D perhaps matches TRBD1 (6 bases). V was shortened by 5 bases and J by 4 bases, with 11 bases between the two germline ends. The CDR3 has 12 amino acids. CDR1 and CDR2 (germline): DFQATT, SNEGSKA (reference sequence). Here the CDR3 reads CSAPRGFYGYTF. The CDR3 DNA reads as TGCAGTGCTCCTAGGGGGTTCTATGGCTACACCTTC.

J is TRBJ1-6 and V is TRBV7-9; a possible D gene is TRBD1 (5 bases). The CDR3 contains 13 residues. The germline V gene has CDR1 SEHNR and CDR2 FQNEAQ (reference sequence). With 3 bases removed from V and 10 bases from J, the gap between germline ends came to 10 bases. The CDR3 sequence is CASSFSGESPLHF. The CDR3 DNA is TGTGCCAGCAGCTTCTCGGGGGAATCACCCCTCCACTTT.

Only a few counts were recorded for this clonotype. The chain carries TRBV20-1 and TRBJ2-7; the match to TRBD2 covers 10 bases. V lost 6 bases to trimming and J lost 6 bases; unmatched junction nucleotides: 8. CDR3 length: 13 residues. Per the germline V gene, CDR1 is DFQATT and CDR2 is SNEGSKA (reference sequence). The CDR3 region is CSARPGLAPEQYF. CDR3 in DNA: TGCAGTGCCCGGCCGGGACTAGCGCCCGAGCAGTACTTC.

This clonotype was detected many times. The chain links TRBV29-1 to TRBJ2-5; 12 nucleotides align to TRBD1. Trimming at V came to 8 bases and at J to 4 bases, leaving 11 bases not matched to a gene. The CDR3 is made up of 15 amino acids. CDR1 and CDR2 from the germline V gene are SQVTM and ANQGSEA. The CDR3 sequence is CSSQTGTGGGETQYF. CDR3 bases: TGCAGCTCACAAACCGGGACAGGGGGCGGAGAGACCCAGTACTTC.

This clonotype was picked up a small number of times. V usage is TRBV10-3 and J usage is TRBJ2-7; D uncertain. Trimming shortened V by 10 bases and J by 5 bases, and 18 bases separated the two germline ends. The CDR3 contains 13 residues. Germline loops: CDR1 ENHRY, CDR2 SYGVKD. The CDR3 DNA is TGTGCCACCGCACGGCCCTCCACCCACGAGCAGTACTTC. Amino acid sequence: CATARPSTHEQYF.

This clonotype was observed a handful of times. The chain employs TRBV5-1 and TRBJ2-3; D gene unclear. This CDR3 comprises 14 residues. Trimming cost V 4 bases and J 3 bases, with 12 bases left between them. Germline-derived CDR1 and CDR2 are SGHRS and YFSETQ. DNA for the CDR3: TGCGCCAGCAGCCCGACATTAGCTACAGATACGCAGTATTTT. The encoded protein is CASSPTLATDTQYF.

This clonotype was counted only a few times. This chain links TRBV10-3 with TRBJ2-3, with 10 bases lining up with TRBD2. V lost 4 bases and J lost 2; bases outside the gene matches: 9. CDR1 ENHRY and CDR2 SYGVKD come from the germline V gene. CDR3 size: 17 residues. The CDR3: CAISGITSGAATDTQYF. CDR3 nucleotides: TGTGCCATCAGTGGTATTACTAGCGGGGCTGCCACAGATACGCAGTATTTT.

Many counts were recorded for this clonotype. J is TRBJ2-3 and V is TRBV29-1, with D maybe TRBD2 (7 bases). There are 13 residues in the CDR3. The germline V gene has CDR1 SQVTM and CDR2 ANQGSEA. Deletions cut 8 bases from V and 4 bases from J, with 16 bases between. The CDR3 spells CSFLGGGSDTQYF. In nucleotides, the CDR3 is TGCAGCTTCCTTGGGGGGGGCTCAGATACGCAGTATTTT.